Listed here are 17 T cell receptor beta chains from one sample, sequenced in a study of vaccination effects on CD4 cells after COVID-19. Their antigens are not known. Using immunoSEQ multiplex PCR, the repertoire was profiled, and TCRdb retains in-frame clones only, with some absent. This sample has around 40,000 clones, with around 63% found just once. An approximately nine-day culture period preceded the isolation of CD4+ T cells. Sequenced material: CD4+ T cells from PBMCs cultured without peptide, taken before COVID-19 vaccination. The receptor source for this set is a human donor who received a COVID-19 vaccine.

The chain joins TRBV11-3 to TRBJ1-2; possible D gene TRBD1, 5 bases. The CDR3 loop spans 17 amino acids. Trimming stripped 0 bases from V and 0 bases from J, with 14 bases between. Germline V gene data show CDR1 as SGHNT and CDR2 as YENEEA. DNA of the CDR3: TGTGCCAGCAGCTTAGAGGGTTACAGGAGATCTAACTATGGCTACACCTTC. Its protein is CASSLEGYRRSNYGYTF.

A few counts support this clone. The chain uses TRBV5-4 and TRBJ2-5, with 7 positions matching TRBD1. Trimming at V came to 5 bases and at J to 5 bases, leaving 3 bases not matched to a gene. Germline-derived CDR1 and CDR2 are SGHNT and YYREEE (reference sequence). The CDR3 covers 12 residues. The CDR3 reads CASRSRGETQYF. The CDR3 DNA is TGTGCCAGCAGGTCCAGGGGGGAGACCCAGTACTTC. Filled out from reference TRBV5-4 and TRBJ2-5, the complete variable domain reads ETGVTQSPTHLIKTRGQQVTLRCSSQSGHNTVSWYQQALGQGPQFIFQYYREEENGRGNFPPRFSGLQFPNYSSELNVNALELDDSALYLCASRSRGETQYFGPGTRLLVL.

The V and J genes are TRBV30 and TRBJ1-3; D remains unclear. CDR3 length equals 16 residues. The V and J ends lost 1 base and 1 base respectively, with 14 bases between them. Germline-derived CDR1 and CDR2 are GTSNPN and SVGIG (reference sequence). CDR3 region: CAWSEKGLISGNTIYF. Written as DNA, the CDR3 is TGTGCCTGGAGTGAAAAGGGCCTTATTTCTGGAAACACCATATATTTT.

The rearrangement joins TRBV19 to TRBJ1-5; 8 bases match TRBD1. CDR1 is LNHDA and CDR2 is SQIVND in the germline V gene (reference sequence). V was clipped by 4 bases and J by 4 bases; unmatched bases: 3. CDR3 length equals 14 residues. The CDR3 DNA follows: TGTGCCAGTAGTAGACAGGGGTCTAATCAGCCCCAGCATTTT. Protein: CASSRQGSNQPQHF.

The chain carries TRBV18 and TRBJ2-3; D uncertain. V lost 3 bases and J 5 bases, leaving 18 bases between the germline ends. CDR3 length: 16 amino acids. Per the germline V gene, CDR1 is KGHSH and CDR2 is LQKENI. CDR3 region: CASSPLFDAVGDTQYF. The CDR3 DNA is TGTGCCAGCTCACCCCTTTTTGATGCGGTAGGAGATACGCAGTATTTT.

The gene calls are TRBV3-1 (or the pseudogene TRBV3-2) and TRBJ2-1; no definite D call. Germline values: CDR1 LGHDT, CDR2 YNNKEL (reference sequence). Between the trimmed V and J ends, which lost 0 bases and 1 base, there was a span of 7 bases. The CDR3 is 15 amino acids. CDR3: CASSQDVTSYNEQFF. DNA of the CDR3: TGTGCCAGCAGCCAAGATGTGACTTCCTACAATGAGCAGTTCTTC.

The chain carries TRBV19 and TRBJ2-3; 9 nucleotides agree with TRBD2. The V gene end was trimmed by 1 base and the J gene end by 4 bases; junction bases not matched to a gene: 3. Germline V CDR1 and CDR2: LNHDA, SQIVND (reference sequence). The CDR3 totals 15 residues. CDR3 amino acids: CASSIGGRAADTQYF. In nucleotides, the CDR3 is TGTGCCAGTAGTATAGGCGGGAGGGCGGCAGATACGCAGTATTTT.

V is TRBV7-6 and J is TRBJ2-5; 8 nucleotides match TRBD2. The trim removed 5 bases at V and 7 bases at J, leaving 12 bases unmatched. Per germline, CDR1 SGHVS and CDR2 FNYEAQ. The CDR3 sequence is 15 residues long. For the CDR3, the DNA is TGTGCCAGCAGCCCTAGCGGGCCCGGGCTTGGGACCCAGTACTTC. It translates to CASSPSGPGLGTQYF.

The rearrangement uses TRBV19 and TRBJ1-2; no firm D call. The germline CDR1 and CDR2 sequences are LNHDA and SQIVND (reference sequence). The CDR3 length is 14 residues. The V end was cut by 1 base, the J end by 10 bases, with 16 bases between. CDR3 protein: CASSIAVSRLFYTF. The CDR3 DNA reads as TGTGCCAGTAGTATAGCAGTCAGCCGTCTGTTCTACACCTTC.

This clone has just a few counts. V and J are TRBV2 and TRBJ1-1, with D perhaps matching TRBD1 (5 bases). V lost 3 bases and J 4 bases, leaving 18 bases between the germline ends. Germline-derived CDR1 and CDR2 are SNHLY and FYNNEI. The CDR3 sequence is 16 residues long. The CDR3 region is CASSDIMGQGGTEAFF. DNA for the CDR3: TGTGCCAGCAGTGATATAATGGGTCAGGGTGGCACTGAAGCTTTCTTT.

This clone turned up a few times. This rearrangement joins TRBV5-1 to TRBJ1-2; 9 bases agree with TRBD1. This CDR3 has 15 amino acids. The V segment lost 0 bases and the J segment 5 bases; nucleotides outside the gene matches: 5. Germline CDR1 reads SGHRS; CDR2 reads YFSETQ. The chain's CDR3 is CASSLAGTGKYGYTF. CDR3 coding DNA: TGCGCCAGCAGCTTGGCGGGGACAGGGAAGTATGGCTACACCTTC.

V is TRBV7-9 and J is TRBJ2-5; no clear D. Germline CDR1 and CDR2: SEHNR and FQNEAQ (reference sequence). Trimming took 4 bases from V and 5 from J, leaving 14 bases between them. The CDR3 is 14 residues long. CDR3 in DNA: TGTGCCAGCAGCTCTACCTCGAGGTGGGAGACCCAGTACTTC. It translates to CASSSTSRWETQYF.

The CDR3 here is CSVRTSGMSPTFAGELFF. The CDR3, as DNA: TGCAGCGTTAGGACTAGCGGGATGTCCCCAACATTCGCCGGGGAGCTGTTTTTT. The V gene is TRBV29-1, the J gene TRBJ2-2, with 12 bases lining up with TRBD2. In germline, CDR1 is SQVTM, CDR2 ANQGSEA. This CDR3 is 18 amino acids long. V lost 5 bases to trimming and J lost 6 bases; unmatched junction nucleotides: 16.

The chain recombines TRBV7-2 with TRBJ2-1, with a weak D call TRBD2 (7 bases). The CDR3 consists of 12 residues. CDR1 is SGHTA, CDR2 FQGNSA, per germline. Trimming stripped 4 bases from V and 11 bases from J, with 12 bases between. Here the CDR3 reads CASSSRGGQQFF. The CDR3 DNA is TGTGCCAGCAGCTCTAGGGGGGGTCAGCAGTTCTTC.

The V gene is TRBV3-1 (or the pseudogene TRBV3-2), the J gene TRBJ2-3; D call uncertain. The length of the CDR3 is 12 residues. Germline loops: CDR1 LGHDT, CDR2 YNNKEL (reference sequence). The ends were cut back, 4 bases at V and 7 bases at J, with 9 bases in the middle. CDR3: CASSPRTNTQYF. The DNA for the CDR3 is TGTGCCAGCAGCCCCCGAACGAATACGCAGTATTTT.

The rearrangement uses TRBV2 and TRBJ2-7; D is possibly TRBD2 (5 bases). V dropped 10 bases and J dropped 1 base, with 14 bases sitting between them. Germline V gene data show CDR1 as SNHLY and CDR2 as FYNNEI. The CDR3 is made up of 13 amino acids. DNA for the CDR3: TGTGCCATAGCAGTTGGCGGGTCCTACGAGCAGTACTTC. The encoded protein is CAIAVGGSYEQYF.

The CDR3 protein is CASSYPGITGPYSNQPQHF. The CDR3 DNA is TGTGCCAGCTCATACCCCGGGATTACAGGGCCCTATAGCAATCAGCCCCAGCATTTT. This rearrangement joins TRBV18 to TRBJ1-5; TRBD1 might be the D (6 bases). CDR1 is KGHSH, CDR2 LQKENI, per germline. V lost 5 bases and J 0 bases, leaving 23 bases between the germline ends. The length of the CDR3 is 19 residues.